These 9 T cell receptor beta chains came from one sample sequenced in a study of T cell responses to AZD1222 COVID-19 vaccine. Profiled with immunoSEQ multiplex PCR; TCRdb holds only in-frame clones, not every one. The table records some 79,000 clones, roughly 80% of them present only once. The sample here was peripheral blood, taken 28 days after the second AZD1222 dose. All receptors derive from an adult who received the AZD1222 COVID-19 vaccine.

The chain carries TRBV6-6 and TRBJ1-5; no clear D. The CDR3 is 13 residues long. Germline lookup yields CDR1 MNHNY and CDR2 SVGAGI (reference sequence). Trimming shortened V by 8 bases and J by 6 bases, and 14 bases separated the two germline ends. The CDR3 is CASDPARGQPQHF. The CDR3 nucleotides are TGTGCCAGCGACCCCGCCCGAGGTCAGCCCCAGCATTTT.

This rearrangement joins TRBV5-1 to TRBJ1-2; 12 nucleotides line up with TRBD1. This CDR3 has 15 residues. Losses at the gene ends were 4 bases for V and 5 bases for J; bases not matched to a gene: 6. Germline values: CDR1 SGHRS, CDR2 YFSETQ. CDR3 nucleotide sequence: TGCGCCAGCAGCCAGGGACAGGGGGCGACGTATGGCTACACCTTC. This translates into CASSQGQGATYGYTF.

This chain uses TRBV14 with TRBJ2-7; possible D gene TRBD1, 5 bases. The CDR3 is 14 residues long. Deletions cut 0 bases from V and 2 bases from J, with 8 bases between. Per germline, CDR1 SGHDN and CDR2 FVKESK. CDR3 sequence: CASSQDQGPYEQYF. DNA for the CDR3: TGTGCCAGCAGCCAAGACCAGGGCCCCTACGAGCAGTACTTC.

The genes are TRBV6-5 and TRBJ2-5, with D perhaps matching TRBD1 (6 bases). In germline, CDR1 is MNHEY, CDR2 SVGAGI. There are 12 residues in the CDR3. As DNA, the CDR3 is TGTGCAGCCGCAGGGGCGGGAGAGACCCAGTACTTC. This translates into CAAAGAGETQYF.

The rearrangement uses TRBV19 and TRBJ2-1; 9 bases are a match to TRBD1. Unmatched junction bases numbered 10, after V lost 5 bases and J lost 8 bases. CDR3 length equals 15 residues. Per the germline V gene, CDR1 is LNHDA and CDR2 is SQIVND (reference sequence). The CDR3 bases are TGTGCCAGTAGTCTCGCGGACAGGGGATACGATGAGCAGTTCTTC. Translated: CASSLADRGYDEQFF. Combining the CDR3 with reference TRBV19 and TRBJ2-1 gives the whole variable domain DGGITQSPKYLFRKEGQNVTLSCEQNLNHDAMYWYRQDPGQGLRLIYYSQIVNDFQKGDIAEGYSVSREKKESFPLTVTSAQKNPTAFYLCASSLADRGYDEQFFGPGTRLTVL.

This clone was recorded once. The chain is built from TRBV28 and TRBJ2-7, with 9 bases fitting TRBD1. This CDR3 contains 16 residues. Trimming at V came to 3 bases and at J to 4 bases, leaving 10 bases not matched to a gene. Germline CDR1 MDHEN, CDR2 SYDVKM. This CDR3 is CASSLQTGGNSYEQYF. The CDR3 DNA sequence: TGTGCCAGCAGTTTGCAGACAGGGGGTAATTCTTACGAGCAGTACTTC.

About this clone itself: In the same sample, other DNA sequences code for this CDR3. The chain recombines TRBV19 with TRBJ2-5, with unresolved D. This CDR3 has 14 residues. Per germline, CDR1 LNHDA and CDR2 SQIVND (reference sequence). V dropped 4 bases and J dropped 1 base, with 10 bases sitting between them. The CDR3 sequence is CASSTPDLQETQYF. Here the CDR3 DNA reads TGTGCCAGTAGTACTCCGGACCTCCAAGAGACCCAGTACTTC.

The chain carries TRBV19 and TRBJ2-3, with 9 bases matching TRBD2. J lost 4 bases, V lost 9 bases, and 8 bases had no gene match. Germline V gene data show CDR1 as LNHDA and CDR2 as SQIVND (reference sequence). CDR3 length equals 14 residues. The CDR3 sequence: CASYSGSGADTQYF. The CDR3 coding sequence is TGTGCCAGCTATAGCGGGAGTGGAGCAGATACGCAGTATTTT.

This rearrangement joins TRBV19 to TRBJ1-5; 10 nucleotides align to TRBD1. The CDR3 is made up of 15 amino acids. The trim removed 7 bases at V and 5 bases at J, leaving 8 bases unmatched. Germline V lookup: CDR1 LNHDA, CDR2 SQIVND (reference sequence). CDR3 protein: CASTPGTGVYQPQHF. In DNA form, the CDR3 reads TGTGCCAGTACCCCAGGGACAGGGGTTTATCAGCCCCAGCATTTT.